Presented here are 6 T cell receptor beta chains from one specimen sequenced in a study of CD8+CD57+ T cells in acquired aplastic anemia. The study profiled TCR beta VDJ and CDR3 using genomic DNA as template. Each CDR3 protein gets one entry after TCRdb re-called the reads with MiXCR. The sample lists some 200,000 distinct CDR3 sequences, less than 50% occurring once. All sequencing subjects had displayed CD8+CD57+ cell expansion on flow cytometry. Sequencing was performed on sorted CD4+, CD8+, or CD8+CD57+ T cells (not recorded which) from PBMCs. All receptors come from a human donor with aplastic anemia.

The chain joins TRBV7-2 to TRBJ2-5; TRBD1 is a possible D gene (5 bases). Germline V gene sequence: CDR1 SGHTA, CDR2 FQGNSA. There are 13 residues in the CDR3. V was shortened by 4 bases and J by 0 bases, with 6 bases between the two germline ends. In nucleotides, the CDR3 is TGTGCCAGCAGCTCAGGGTACCAAGAGACCCAGTACTTC. Protein sequence: CASSSGYQETQYF.

Concerning this clonotype itself: The junction shows a germline mismatch at one end, possibly a read error. The V gene is TRBV9, the J gene TRBJ1-2; TRBD1 matches at 7 bases. Per the germline V gene, CDR1 is SGDLS and CDR2 is YYNGEE. This CDR3 is built from 15 residues. The CDR3 DNA follows: TGTGCCAGCAGCCCACGGGACAGTACGACGTATGGCTACGCCTTC. Translated, it gives CASSPRDSTTYGYAF.

As DNA, the CDR3 is TGTGCCAGCGGGCGGGCCGAATCGTTTGAAAAACTGTTTTTT. The encoded protein is CASGRAESFEKLFF. The gene calls are TRBV2 and TRBJ1-4; D is unclear. The CDR3 length is 14 residues. Germline V gives CDR1 SNHLY, CDR2 FYNNEI. The ends were cut back, 8 bases at V and 7 bases at J, with 17 bases in the middle.

This clonotype was picked up many times. This chain joins TRBV7-2 and TRBJ2-3, with 8 bases matching TRBD1. V was pared by 4 bases and J by 0 bases, with 3 bases of the junction left unmatched. The germline gives CDR1 SGHTA, CDR2 FQGNSA. The CDR3 length is 15 residues. For the CDR3, the DNA is TGTGCCAGCAGCTCACGGGACAGGAGCACAGATACGCAGTATTTT. Its translation: CASSSRDRSTDTQYF.

With regard to this clonotype: A much larger clonotype is one base distant, so this may be a read error. The chain is built from TRBV10-3 and TRBJ1-4; maybe TRBD1 (6 bases). This CDR3 region has 12 residues. From germline, CDR1 is ENHRY and CDR2 SYGVKD. The CDR3 sequence: CAISLERGGDSF. Here the CDR3 DNA reads TGTGCCATCAGTCTGGAGAGGGGGGGGGACTCTTTT.

The CDR3 here is CASSLLTGNYGYTF. The CDR3 DNA sequence: TGTGCCAGCAGCTTGTTGACAGGGAACTATGGCTACACCTTC. The chain is built from TRBV7-2 and TRBJ1-2, with 7 bases matching TRBD1. J gave up 2 bases and V 3 bases, and 3 bases lay outside the gene matches. The CDR3 has 14 residues. Germline loops: CDR1 SGHTA, CDR2 FQGNSA.